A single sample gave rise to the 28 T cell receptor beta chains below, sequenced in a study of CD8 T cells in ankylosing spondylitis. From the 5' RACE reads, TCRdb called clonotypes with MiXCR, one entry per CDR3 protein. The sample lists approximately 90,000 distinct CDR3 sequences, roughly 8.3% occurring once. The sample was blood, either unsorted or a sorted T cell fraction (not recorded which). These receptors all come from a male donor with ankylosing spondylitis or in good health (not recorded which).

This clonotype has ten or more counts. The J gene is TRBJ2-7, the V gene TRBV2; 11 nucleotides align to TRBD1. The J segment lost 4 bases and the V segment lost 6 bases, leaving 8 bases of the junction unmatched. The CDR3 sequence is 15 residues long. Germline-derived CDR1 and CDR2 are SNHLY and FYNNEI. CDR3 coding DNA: TGTGCCAGCAGGGATAGGGACAGGGGGGCGTACGAGCAGTACTTC. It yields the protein CASRDRDRGAYEQYF. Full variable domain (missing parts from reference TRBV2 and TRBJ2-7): EPEVTQTPSHQVTQMGQEVILRCVPISNHLYFYWYRQILGQKVEFLVSFYNNEISEKSEIFDDQFSVERPDGSNFTLKIRSTKLEDSAMYFCASRDRDRGAYEQYFGPGTRLTVT.

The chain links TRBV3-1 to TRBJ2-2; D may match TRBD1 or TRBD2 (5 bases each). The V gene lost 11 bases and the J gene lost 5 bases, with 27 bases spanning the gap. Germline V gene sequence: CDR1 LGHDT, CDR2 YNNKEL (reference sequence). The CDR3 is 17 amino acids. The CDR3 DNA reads TGTGCCTCCAGCCAAGAGGTCCGGCTAGCAGGGACCGGGGAGCTGTTTTTT. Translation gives CASSQEVRLAGTGELFF.

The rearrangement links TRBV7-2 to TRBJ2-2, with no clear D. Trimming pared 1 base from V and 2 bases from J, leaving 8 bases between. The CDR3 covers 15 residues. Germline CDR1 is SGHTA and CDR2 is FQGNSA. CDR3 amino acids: CASSLGSQNTGELFF. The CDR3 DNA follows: TGTGCCAGCAGCTTAGGGTCCCAAAACACCGGGGAGCTGTTTTTT.

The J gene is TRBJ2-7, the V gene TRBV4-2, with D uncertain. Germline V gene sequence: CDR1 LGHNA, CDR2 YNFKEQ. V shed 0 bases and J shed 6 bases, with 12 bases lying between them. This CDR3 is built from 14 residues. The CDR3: CASSQDPEGFEQYF. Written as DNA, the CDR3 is TGTGCCAGCAGCCAAGATCCCGAAGGGTTCGAGCAGTACTTC.

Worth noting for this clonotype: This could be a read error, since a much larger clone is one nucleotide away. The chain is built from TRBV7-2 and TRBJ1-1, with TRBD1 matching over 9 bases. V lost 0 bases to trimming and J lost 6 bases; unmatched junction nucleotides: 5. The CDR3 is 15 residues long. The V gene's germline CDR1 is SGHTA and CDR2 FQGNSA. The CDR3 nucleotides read TGTGCCAGCAGCTTAGCGGGGACAGGGTGGGCTGAAGCTTTCTTT. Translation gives CASSLAGTGWAEAFF.

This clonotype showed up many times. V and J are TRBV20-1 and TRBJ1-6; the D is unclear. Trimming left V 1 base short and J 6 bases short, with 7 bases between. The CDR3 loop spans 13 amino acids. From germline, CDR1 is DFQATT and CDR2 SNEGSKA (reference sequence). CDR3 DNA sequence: TGCAGTGCTAGAGGGACTGCTAATTCACCCCTCCACTTT. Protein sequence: CSARGTANSPLHF.

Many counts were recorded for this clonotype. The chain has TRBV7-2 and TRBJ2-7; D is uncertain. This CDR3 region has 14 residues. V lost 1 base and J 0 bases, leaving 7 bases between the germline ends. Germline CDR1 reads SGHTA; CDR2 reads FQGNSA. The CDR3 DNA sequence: TGTGCCAGCAGCTTAGACTACACCTCCTACGAGCAGTACTTC. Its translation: CASSLDYTSYEQYF.

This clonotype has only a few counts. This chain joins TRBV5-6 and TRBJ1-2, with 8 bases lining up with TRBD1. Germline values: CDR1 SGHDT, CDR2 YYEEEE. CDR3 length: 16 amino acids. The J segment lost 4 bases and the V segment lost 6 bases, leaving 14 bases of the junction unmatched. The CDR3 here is CASTPRMNRGSYGYTF. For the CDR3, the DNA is TGTGCCAGCACCCCCAGGATGAACAGGGGGAGCTATGGCTACACCTTC.

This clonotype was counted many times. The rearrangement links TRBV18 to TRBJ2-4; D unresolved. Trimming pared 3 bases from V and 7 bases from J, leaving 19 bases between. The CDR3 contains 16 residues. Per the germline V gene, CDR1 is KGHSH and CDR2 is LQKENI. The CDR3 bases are TGTGCCAGCTCACCGCCCGGTTCTGCCCGAATCAACATTCAGTACTTC. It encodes CASSPPGSARINIQYF.

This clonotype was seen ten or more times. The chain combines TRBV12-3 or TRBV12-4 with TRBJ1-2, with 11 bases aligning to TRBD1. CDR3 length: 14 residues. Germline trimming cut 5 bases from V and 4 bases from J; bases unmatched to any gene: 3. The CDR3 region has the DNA TGTGCCAGCAGTGGGACAGGGGGTGCCTATGGCTACACCTTC. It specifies CASSGTGGAYGYTF.

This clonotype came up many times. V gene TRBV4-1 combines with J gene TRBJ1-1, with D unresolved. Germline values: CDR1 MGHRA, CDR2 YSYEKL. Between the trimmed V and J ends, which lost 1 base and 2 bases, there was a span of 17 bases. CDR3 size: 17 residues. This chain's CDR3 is CASSQAASRSFNTEAFF. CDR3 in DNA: TGCGCCAGCAGCCAAGCCGCCTCCCGGAGCTTTAACACTGAAGCTTTCTTT.

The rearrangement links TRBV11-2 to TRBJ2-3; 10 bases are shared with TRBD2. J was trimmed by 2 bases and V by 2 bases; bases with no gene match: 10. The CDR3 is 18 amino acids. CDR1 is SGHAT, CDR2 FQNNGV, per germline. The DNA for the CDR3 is TGTGCCAGCAGCTTATTCAAACCGACTAGCGGGCCCACAGATACGCAGTATTTT. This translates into CASSLFKPTSGPTDTQYF.

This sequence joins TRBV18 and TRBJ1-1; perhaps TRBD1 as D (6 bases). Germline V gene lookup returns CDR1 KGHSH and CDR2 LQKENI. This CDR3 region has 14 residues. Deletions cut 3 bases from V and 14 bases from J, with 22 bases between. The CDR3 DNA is TGTGCCAGCTCACCGGGGACGGCTATGAAGGGGGGATTCTTT. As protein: CASSPGTAMKGGFF.

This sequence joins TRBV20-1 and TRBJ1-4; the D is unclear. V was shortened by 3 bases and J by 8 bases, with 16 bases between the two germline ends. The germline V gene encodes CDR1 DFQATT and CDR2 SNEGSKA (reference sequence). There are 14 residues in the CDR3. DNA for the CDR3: TGCAGTGCTAGTATGGGGTCTCGGAGGGAAAAACTGTTTTTT. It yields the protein CSASMGSRREKLFF.

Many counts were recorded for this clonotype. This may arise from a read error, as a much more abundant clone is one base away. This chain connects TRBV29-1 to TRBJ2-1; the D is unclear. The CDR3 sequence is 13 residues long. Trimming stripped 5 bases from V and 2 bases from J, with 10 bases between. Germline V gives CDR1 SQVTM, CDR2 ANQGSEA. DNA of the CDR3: TGCAGCGTTCATCAGGTCGCCTACAATGAGCAGTTCTTC. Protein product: CSVHQVAYNEQFF.

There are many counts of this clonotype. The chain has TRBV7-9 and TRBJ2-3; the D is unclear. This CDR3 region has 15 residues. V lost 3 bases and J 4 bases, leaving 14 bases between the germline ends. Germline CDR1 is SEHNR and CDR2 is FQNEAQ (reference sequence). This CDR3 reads CASSFLVSESDTQYF. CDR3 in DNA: TGTGCCAGCAGCTTTCTCGTCTCAGAGTCAGATACGCAGTATTTT.

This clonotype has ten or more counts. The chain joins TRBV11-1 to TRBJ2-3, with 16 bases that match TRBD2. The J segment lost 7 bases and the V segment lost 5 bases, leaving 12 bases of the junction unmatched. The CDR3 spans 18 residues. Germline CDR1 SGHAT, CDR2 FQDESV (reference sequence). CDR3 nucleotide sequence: TGTGCCAGCAGCGACCCAAAGGGACTAGCGGGAGGGATGCATACGCAGTATTTT. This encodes CASSDPKGLAGGMHTQYF.

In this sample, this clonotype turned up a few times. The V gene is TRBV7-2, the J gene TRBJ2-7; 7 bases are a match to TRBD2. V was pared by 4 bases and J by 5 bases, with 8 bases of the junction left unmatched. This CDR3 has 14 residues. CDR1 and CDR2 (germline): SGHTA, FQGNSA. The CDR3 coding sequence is TGTGCCAGCAGCTACCGAGCGGGAAGGGACGAGCAGTACTTC. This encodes CASSYRAGRDEQYF.

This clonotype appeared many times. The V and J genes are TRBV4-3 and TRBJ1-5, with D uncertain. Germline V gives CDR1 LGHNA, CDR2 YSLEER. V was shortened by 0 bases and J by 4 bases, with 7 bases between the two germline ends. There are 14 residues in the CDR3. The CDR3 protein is CASSQDQGNQPQHF. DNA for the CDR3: TGCGCCAGCAGCCAAGATCAAGGTAATCAGCCCCAGCATTTT.

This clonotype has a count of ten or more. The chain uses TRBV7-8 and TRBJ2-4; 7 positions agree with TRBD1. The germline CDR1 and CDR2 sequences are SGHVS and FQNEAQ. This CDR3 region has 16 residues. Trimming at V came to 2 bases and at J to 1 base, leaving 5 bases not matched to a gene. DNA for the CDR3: TGTGCCAGCAGCTTAAAAACAGGGGCGGCCAAAAACATTCAGTACTTC. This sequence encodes CASSLKTGAAKNIQYF.

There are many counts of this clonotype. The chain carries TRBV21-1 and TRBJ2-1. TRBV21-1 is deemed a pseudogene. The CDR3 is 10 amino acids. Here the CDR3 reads CASSSSAQFF. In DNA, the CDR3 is TGTGCCAGCAGCAGCTCGGCGCAGTTCTTC.

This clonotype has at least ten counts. This CDR3 reads CSARGVAADLSTDTQYF. The CDR3, as DNA: TGCAGTGCTAGAGGGGTAGCAGCGGACCTTAGCACAGATACGCAGTATTTT. The V call is TRBV20-1, the J call TRBJ2-3; possibly TRBD2 for D (5 bases). The V and J ends lost 1 base and 0 bases respectively, with 17 bases between them. Germline V CDR1 and CDR2: DFQATT, SNEGSKA (reference sequence). The CDR3 totals 17 residues.

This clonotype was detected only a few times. CDR3 protein: CASSLLVIYNSPLHF. The CDR3 coding sequence is TGTGCCAGCAGTTTGCTCGTTATCTATAATTCACCCCTCCACTTT. The chain carries TRBV28 and TRBJ1-6; D unresolved. This CDR3 contains 15 residues. V gave up 3 bases and J gave up 3 bases, with 9 bases separating them. The V gene's germline CDR1 is MDHEN and CDR2 SYDVKM.

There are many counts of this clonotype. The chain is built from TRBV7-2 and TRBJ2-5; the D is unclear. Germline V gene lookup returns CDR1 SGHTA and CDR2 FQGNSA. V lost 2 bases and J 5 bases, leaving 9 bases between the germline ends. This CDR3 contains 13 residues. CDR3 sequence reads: CASSLSILETQYF. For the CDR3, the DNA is TGTGCCAGCAGCTTAAGTATCCTGGAGACCCAGTACTTC.

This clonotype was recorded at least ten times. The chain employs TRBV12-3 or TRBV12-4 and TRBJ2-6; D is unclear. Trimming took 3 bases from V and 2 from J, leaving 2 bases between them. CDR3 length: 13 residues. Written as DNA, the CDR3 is TGTGCCAGCAGTTTTACTGGGGCCAACGTCCTGACTTTC. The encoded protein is CASSFTGANVLTF.

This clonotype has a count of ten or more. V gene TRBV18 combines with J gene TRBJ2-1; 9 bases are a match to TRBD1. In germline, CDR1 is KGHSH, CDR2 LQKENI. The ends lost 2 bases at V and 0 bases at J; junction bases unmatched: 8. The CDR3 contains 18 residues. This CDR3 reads CASSPLTGGERSYNEQFF. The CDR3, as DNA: TGTGCCAGCTCACCATTAACAGGGGGCGAACGCTCCTACAATGAGCAGTTCTTC.

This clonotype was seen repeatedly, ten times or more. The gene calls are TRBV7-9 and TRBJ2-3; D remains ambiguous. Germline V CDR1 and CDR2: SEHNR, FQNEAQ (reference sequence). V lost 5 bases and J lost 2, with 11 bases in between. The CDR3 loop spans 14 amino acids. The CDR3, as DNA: TGTGCCAGCAGCCCGACCGGGTACACAGATACGCAGTATTTT. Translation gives CASSPTGYTDTQYF.

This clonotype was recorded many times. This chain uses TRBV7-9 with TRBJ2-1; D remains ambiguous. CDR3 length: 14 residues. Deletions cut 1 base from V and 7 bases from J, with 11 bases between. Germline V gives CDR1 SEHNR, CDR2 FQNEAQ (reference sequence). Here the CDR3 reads CASSLGGKRNEQFF. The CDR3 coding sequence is TGTGCCAGCAGCTTAGGGGGAAAGAGAAATGAGCAGTTCTTC.